Detailed here is one TCR beta chain. Its antigen is currently unknown. Germline values: CDR1 SGHNT, CDR2 YYREEE (reference sequence). This CDR3 contains 15 residues. V was trimmed by 2 bases and J by 5 bases, leaving 11 bases between them. The sample originates from a study of T cell responses to AZD1222 COVID-19 vaccine. Study-level findings and limits: The peak T cell response came first, and repertoires were sampled only after it. Spike-wide vaccine-associated CD4 TCRs dominated at 160-218 and 743-854. Among those given AZD1222, only 6 or 7 were seropositive at baseline.

Libraries were prepared by immunoSEQ multiplex PCR; TCRdb keeps only in-frame clonotypes and omits some of them. The table includes around 140,000 clones, over 85% detected once. The sample here was peripheral blood, taken on day 0 of AZD1222 vaccination. The gene calls are TRBV5-4 and TRBJ1-6; perhaps TRBD1 as D (6 bases). This clonotype was obtained from an adult in good health. The CDR3 DNA reads TGTGCCAGCAGCTTCAGGGGACAAGATAATTCACCCCTCCACTTT. Its translation: CASSFRGQDNSPLHF.